Below are 29 T cell receptor beta chains sequenced from a single sample in a study of blood T cell repertoires in COVID-19. TCRdb's copy holds only in-frame clones and misses some; the assay was immunoSEQ multiplex PCR. The repertoire consists of around 30,000 clones, with around 91% occurring once and the leading ten covering under 25%. The sample taken for sequencing was peripheral blood. All receptors come from a man aged 80 or over with acute or convalescent COVID-19.

This chain links TRBV6-1 with TRBJ2-7, with D possibly matching TRBD2 (6 bases). With 3 bases removed from V and 3 bases from J, the gap between germline ends came to 12 bases. CDR3 size: 14 residues. CDR1 is MNHNS and CDR2 is SASEGT in the germline V gene. This CDR3 is CASSDPRGLYEQYF. CDR3 bases: TGTGCCAGCAGTGACCCCCGGGGACTCTACGAGCAGTACTTC.

The V and J genes are TRBV3-1 (or the pseudogene TRBV3-2) and TRBJ2-1, with 10 bases identical to TRBD2. J gave up 8 bases and V 4 bases, and 8 bases lay outside the gene matches. The CDR3 is 15 amino acids. Germline V lookup: CDR1 LGHDT, CDR2 YNNKEL (reference sequence). DNA of the CDR3: TGTGCCAGCAGCCTTAGCGGGGGGACCTGGTATGAGCAGTTCTTC. Its translation: CASSLSGGTWYEQFF.

This clone has a single count. The V and J genes are TRBV4-2 and TRBJ1-5, with D possibly TRBD1 on 5 matching bases. The CDR3 is 14 amino acids. The V gene lost 1 base and the J gene lost 10 bases, with 14 bases spanning the gap. Germline-derived CDR1 and CDR2 are LGHNA and YNFKEQ. The CDR3 reads CASSQVGSGSPQHF. The DNA of the CDR3 is TGTGCCAGCAGCCAAGTGGGCTCAGGGTCTCCCCAGCATTTT.

This chain uses TRBV27 with TRBJ2-7; D perhaps matches TRBD1 (5 bases). The CDR3 spans 12 residues. In germline, CDR1 is MNHEY, CDR2 SMNVEV (reference sequence). V lost 6 bases to trimming and J lost 7 bases, with 13 bases between them. The CDR3 is CASSHDSSEQYF. The DNA for the CDR3 is TGTGCCAGCAGCCACGACAGTTCGGAGCAGTACTTC.

J is TRBJ2-3 and V is TRBV11-2; 11 bases map to TRBD1. The germline gives CDR1 SGHAT, CDR2 FQNNGV. This CDR3 is 16 amino acids long. V shed 5 bases and J 1 base; nucleotides not matched to a gene: 5. The CDR3 sequence is CASSPGTGGGTDTQYF. The CDR3 coding sequence is TGTGCCAGCAGCCCCGGGACAGGGGGGGGCACAGATACGCAGTATTTT. Full variable domain (remainder filled in from reference TRBV11-2 and TRBJ2-3): EAGVAQSPRYKIIEKRQSVAFWCNPISGHATLYWYQQILGQGPKLLIQFQNNGVVDDSQLPKDRFSAERLKGVDSTLKIQPAKLEDSAVYLCASSPGTGGGTDTQYFGPGTRLTVL.

V and J are TRBV7-3 and TRBJ2-1; perhaps TRBD2 as D (6 bases). Trimming took 1 base from V and 5 from J, leaving 12 bases between them. CDR1 SGHTA and CDR2 FQGTGA come from the germline V gene. CDR3 length: 15 residues. The CDR3 sequence is CASSLMGLAHNEQFF. The CDR3 DNA reads TGTGCCAGCAGCTTAATGGGACTTGCCCACAATGAGCAGTTCTTC.

This chain joins TRBV30 and TRBJ2-3; maybe TRBD2 (7 bases). The CDR3 is 16 amino acids. Germline-derived CDR1 and CDR2 are GTSNPN and SVGIG (reference sequence). Trimming took off 0 bases at V and 0 bases at J, with 13 bases between the two ends. The CDR3 region has the DNA TGTGCCTGGAGTGTAGGTGCGGGGGCGAGCACAGATACGCAGTATTTT. Its protein product is CAWSVGAGASTDTQYF.

This chain connects TRBV28 to TRBJ2-7; D not certain. V lost 7 bases and J 2 bases, leaving 15 bases between the germline ends. CDR1 and CDR2 from the germline V gene are MDHEN and SYDVKM. This CDR3 comprises 14 residues. CDR3 loop: CASTPVGQAYEQYF. CDR3 sequence (DNA): TGTGCCAGCACCCCGGTGGGCCAGGCCTACGAGCAGTACTTC.

J is TRBJ2-5 and V is TRBV9, with TRBD2 as a possible D gene (6 bases). V was shortened by 6 bases and J by 2 bases, with 17 bases between the two germline ends. Germline CDR1 is SGDLS and CDR2 is YYNGEE. This CDR3 comprises 15 residues. The CDR3 protein is CASIPRRGTQETQYF. The CDR3, as DNA: TGTGCCAGCATCCCGAGGCGGGGAACACAAGAGACCCAGTACTTC.

The chain employs TRBV27 and TRBJ2-7; TRBD2 matches 14 bases. The CDR3 extends over 16 amino acids. V was pared by 5 bases and J by 2 bases, with 5 bases of the junction left unmatched. In germline, CDR1 is MNHEY, CDR2 SMNVEV (reference sequence). As DNA, the CDR3 is TGTGCCAGCAGTCAGCCGGGACTAGCGGGGGCCTACGAGCAGTACTTC. Protein: CASSQPGLAGAYEQYF.

The genes are TRBV7-6 and TRBJ1-5, with TRBD1 matching 7 bases. The CDR3 covers 14 residues. The junction had 10 bases not matched to a gene; V was cut back by 5 bases and J by 9 bases. Germline-derived CDR1 and CDR2 are SGHVS and FNYEAQ. The CDR3 DNA follows: TGTGCCAGCAGCCCTACAGGGGAGATGAGGCCCCAGCATTTT. Translated, it gives CASSPTGEMRPQHF.

J is TRBJ2-2 and V is TRBV11-2; 10 positions agree with TRBD1. Germline-derived CDR1 and CDR2 are SGHAT and FQNNGV. The CDR3 has 16 residues. V dropped 5 bases and J dropped 2; count of bases not matched to a gene: 5. Here the CDR3 reads CASSARDRGNTGELFF. In DNA form, the CDR3 reads TGTGCCAGCAGCGCCCGGGACAGGGGCAACACCGGGGAGCTGTTTTTT.

The V and J genes are TRBV7-9 and TRBJ1-6; 7 nucleotides align to TRBD1. V lost 5 bases, J lost 6 bases, and 4 bases stayed unmatched. The CDR3 loop spans 14 amino acids. The germline V gene has CDR1 SEHNR and CDR2 FQNEAQ (reference sequence). The CDR3, as DNA: TGTGCCAGCAGCCACCGGGACAGTAATTCACCCCTCCACTTT. Its translation is CASSHRDSNSPLHF.

The rearrangement joins TRBV19 to TRBJ1-6, with 8 bases identical to TRBD1. Germline-derived CDR1 and CDR2 are LNHDA and SQIVND (reference sequence). The CDR3 loop spans 13 amino acids. Unmatched junction bases numbered 4, after V lost 8 bases and J lost 7 bases. The CDR3 here is CASDRTGNSPLHF. CDR3 sequence (DNA): TGTGCCAGTGATAGGACAGGGAATTCACCCCTCCACTTT.

A note on this clone: An end of the junction does not agree with germline; a read error may underlie this. This chain connects TRBV9 to TRBJ1-2, with unresolved D. CDR3 size: 13 residues. In germline, CDR1 is SGDLS, CDR2 YYNGEE. This CDR3 reads CASSVQTSWAIFF. The CDR3, as DNA: TGTGCCAGCAGCGTCCAGACGAGCTGGGCCATTTTCTTC.

The J gene is TRBJ2-7, the V gene TRBV3-1 (or the pseudogene TRBV3-2); 10 positions agree with TRBD1. The V segment lost 3 bases and the J segment 3 bases; nucleotides outside the gene matches: 2. The CDR3 sequence is 14 residues long. Germline V gene sequence: CDR1 LGHDT, CDR2 YNNKEL (reference sequence). CDR3 DNA: TGTGCCAGCAGCCAGGGGGACAGGGGCTACGAGCAGTACTTC. It codes for CASSQGDRGYEQYF.

The chain employs TRBV27 and TRBJ2-3; a weak D match, TRBD2 (6 bases). There are 20 residues in the CDR3. V lost 4 bases, J lost 2 bases, and 28 bases lay in between. Germline CDR1 MNHEY, CDR2 SMNVEV (reference sequence). The CDR3 loop is CASSSVWVVRGRLNTDTQYF. DNA of the CDR3: TGTGCCAGCAGTTCCGTATGGGTAGTGCGGGGCCGTCTAAACACAGATACGCAGTATTTT.

The V gene is TRBV21-1, the J gene TRBJ1-3; the table's D gene call, TRBD1, was not cross checked with the DNA. TRBV21-1 is a pseudogene segment. The CDR3 loop spans 16 amino acids. CDR3 in DNA: TGTGCCAGCAGCAAAGTGAGACAGTCCTCTGGAAACACCATATATTTT. This codes for CASSKVRQSSGNTIYF.

The CDR3 DNA reads TGCAGCGTTAAGCCCAGGGGTCCGGATGAGCAGTTCTTC. It specifies CSVKPRGPDEQFF. The V gene is TRBV29-1, the J gene TRBJ2-1; D is possibly TRBD1 (6 bases). In germline, CDR1 is SQVTM, CDR2 ANQGSEA. Trimming shortened V by 5 bases and J by 8 bases, and 16 bases separated the two germline ends. The CDR3 consists of 13 residues.

This clone was found once. The chain couples TRBV7-8 to TRBJ1-4, with 7 bases that match TRBD1. Germline V gives CDR1 SGHVS, CDR2 FQNEAQ. Trimming cost V 3 bases and J 5 bases; bases outside gene matches: 3. CDR3 length: 14 amino acids. Here the CDR3 reads CASSLGQLNEKLFF. The CDR3 coding sequence is TGTGCCAGCAGCTTGGGACAGCTAAATGAAAAACTGTTTTTT.

This clone was recorded only once. The V gene is TRBV19, the J gene TRBJ2-3; 8 bases align to TRBD2. V trimming: 7 bases; J trimming: 6 bases; junction bases outside the gene matches: 9. CDR1 is LNHDA, CDR2 SQIVND, per germline (reference sequence). This CDR3 contains 14 residues. The DNA for the CDR3 is TGTGCCAGTACGCAGACTAGCGCTACGGATACGCAGTATTTT. This sequence encodes CASTQTSATDTQYF. Looking up the rest from reference TRBV19 and TRBJ2-3 gives the full variable domain: DGGITQSPKYLFRKEGQNVTLSCEQNLNHDAMYWYRQDPGQGLRLIYYSQIVNDFQKGDIAEGYSVSREKKESFPLTVTSAQKNPTAFYLCASTQTSATDTQYFGPGTRLTVL.

This sequence joins TRBV3-1 (or the pseudogene TRBV3-2) and TRBJ1-3, with 8 bases aligning to TRBD1. This CDR3 has 15 amino acids. The ends lost 5 bases at V and 0 bases at J; junction bases unmatched: 3. Germline V lookup: CDR1 LGHDT, CDR2 YNNKEL (reference sequence). CDR3 sequence (DNA): TGTGCCAGCAGCGACAGGGGTTACTCTGGAAACACCATATATTTT. This codes for CASSDRGYSGNTIYF.

This chain joins TRBV5-6 and TRBJ2-2, with D possibly TRBD2 on 6 matching bases. In germline, CDR1 is SGHDT, CDR2 YYEEEE. The ends were cut back, 4 bases at V and 4 bases at J, with 17 bases in the middle. The CDR3 totals 16 residues. CDR3 in DNA: TGTGCCAGCAGCCGACGGGCCCCCGGGAGCACCGGGGAGCTGTTTTTT. It codes for CASSRRAPGSTGELFF.

This rearrangement joins TRBV20-1 to TRBJ2-1, with 8 bases matching TRBD2. This CDR3 region has 15 residues. Germline CDR1 DFQATT, CDR2 SNEGSKA (reference sequence). J was trimmed by 4 bases and V by 3 bases; bases with no gene match: 8. The CDR3 region is CSASGAGGRYNEQFF. As DNA, the CDR3 is TGCAGTGCTAGTGGTGCGGGGGGCCGGTACAATGAGCAGTTCTTC.

This clone was found once. V gene TRBV11-1 combines with J gene TRBJ2-3, with D possibly being TRBD1 (6 bases). Between the trimmed V and J ends, which lost 4 bases and 1 base, there was a span of 15 bases. The V gene's germline CDR1 is SGHAT and CDR2 FQDESV (reference sequence). This CDR3 region has 16 residues. The CDR3 DNA reads as TGTGCCAGCAGCTCTGACCAGGGGTCGGGCACAGATACGCAGTATTTT. Encoded protein: CASSSDQGSGTDTQYF.

The CDR3 DNA is TGTGCCGCGGTCGGAGGAGGCTGGGGCACTGAAGCTTTCTTT. Translation gives CAAVGGGWGTEAFF. This chain uses TRBV6-5 with TRBJ1-1; D uncertain. Trimming took 11 bases from V and 4 from J, leaving 20 bases between them. This CDR3 has 14 amino acids. Germline V gene sequence: CDR1 MNHEY, CDR2 SVGAGI.

The chain has TRBV19 and TRBJ2-3; D might be TRBD2 (5 bases). Germline V gene sequence: CDR1 LNHDA, CDR2 SQIVND (reference sequence). Trimming removed 7 bases at V and 5 bases at J, with 16 bases between. CDR3 length equals 14 residues. The CDR3 bases are TGTGCCAGTACCTGGAGCGCCGAGGGAGATACGCAGTATTTT. Protein product: CASTWSAEGDTQYF.

The CDR3 region has the DNA TGTGCCACCCAGGGGACGAATCAGCCCCAGCATTTT. Its protein is CATQGTNQPQHF. The chain has TRBV28 and TRBJ1-5; D may be TRBD1 (6 bases). V was trimmed by 10 bases and J by 4 bases, leaving 11 bases between them. Germline V gene lookup returns CDR1 MDHEN and CDR2 SYDVKM. The CDR3 extends over 12 amino acids.

This chain joins TRBV2 and TRBJ2-5, with 8 bases that match TRBD1. This CDR3 comprises 12 residues. The J segment lost 9 bases and the V segment lost 6 bases, leaving 6 bases of the junction unmatched. Germline lookup yields CDR1 SNHLY and CDR2 FYNNEI. DNA of the CDR3: TGTGCCAGCAGCCGGGACAGGCGAGCCCAGTACTTC. This encodes CASSRDRRAQYF.